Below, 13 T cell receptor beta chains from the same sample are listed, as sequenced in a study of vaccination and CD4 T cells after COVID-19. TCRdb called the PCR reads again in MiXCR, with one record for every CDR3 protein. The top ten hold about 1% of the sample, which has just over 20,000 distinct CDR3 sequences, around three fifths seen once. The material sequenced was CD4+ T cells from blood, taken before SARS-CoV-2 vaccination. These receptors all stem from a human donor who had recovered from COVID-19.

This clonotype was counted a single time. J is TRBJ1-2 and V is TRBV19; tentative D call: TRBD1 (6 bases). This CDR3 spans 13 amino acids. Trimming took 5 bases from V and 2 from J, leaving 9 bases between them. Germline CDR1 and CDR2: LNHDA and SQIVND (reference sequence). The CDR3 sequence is CASSADRNYGYTF. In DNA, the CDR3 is TGTGCCAGTAGTGCAGACAGGAACTATGGCTACACCTTC.

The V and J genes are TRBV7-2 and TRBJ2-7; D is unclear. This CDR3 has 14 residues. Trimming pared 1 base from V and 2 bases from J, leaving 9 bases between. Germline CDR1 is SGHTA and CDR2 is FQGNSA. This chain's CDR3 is CASSLVPSPYEQYF. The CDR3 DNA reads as TGTGCCAGCAGCTTAGTTCCCTCGCCCTACGAGCAGTACTTC.

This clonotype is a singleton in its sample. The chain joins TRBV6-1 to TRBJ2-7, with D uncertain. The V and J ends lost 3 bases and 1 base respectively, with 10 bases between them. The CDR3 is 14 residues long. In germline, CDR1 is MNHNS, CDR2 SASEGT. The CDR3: CASSDRTASYEQYF. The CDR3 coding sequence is TGTGCCAGCAGTGACCGGACGGCATCCTACGAGCAGTACTTC.

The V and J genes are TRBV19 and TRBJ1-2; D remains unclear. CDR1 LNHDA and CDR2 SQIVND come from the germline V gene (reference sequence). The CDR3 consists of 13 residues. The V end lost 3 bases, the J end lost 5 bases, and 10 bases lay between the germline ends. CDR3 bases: TGTGCCAGTAGTATCGGCCAGAGGTATGGCTACACCTTC. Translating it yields CASSIGQRYGYTF.

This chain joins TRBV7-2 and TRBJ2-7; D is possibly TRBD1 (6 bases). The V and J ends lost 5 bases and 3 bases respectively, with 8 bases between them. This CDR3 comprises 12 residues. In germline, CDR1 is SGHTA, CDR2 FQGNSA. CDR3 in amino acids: CASSRTVYEQYF. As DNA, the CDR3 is TGTGCCAGCAGCAGGACAGTCTACGAGCAGTACTTC.

The DNA for the CDR3 is TGCAGTGCTAGGGGCCCCTCGGCCTACGAGCAGTACTTC. Its translation: CSARGPSAYEQYF. This chain joins TRBV20-1 and TRBJ2-7, with D uncertain. CDR3 length: 13 amino acids. The V end lost 3 bases, the J end lost 2 bases, and 11 bases lay between the germline ends. Germline lookup yields CDR1 DFQATT and CDR2 SNEGSKA (reference sequence).

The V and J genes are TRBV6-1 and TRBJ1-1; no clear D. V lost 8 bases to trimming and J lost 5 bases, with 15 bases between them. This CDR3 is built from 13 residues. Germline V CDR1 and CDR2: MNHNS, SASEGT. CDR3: CASLWGGWTEAFF. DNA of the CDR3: TGTGCCAGCCTTTGGGGTGGTTGGACTGAAGCTTTCTTT.

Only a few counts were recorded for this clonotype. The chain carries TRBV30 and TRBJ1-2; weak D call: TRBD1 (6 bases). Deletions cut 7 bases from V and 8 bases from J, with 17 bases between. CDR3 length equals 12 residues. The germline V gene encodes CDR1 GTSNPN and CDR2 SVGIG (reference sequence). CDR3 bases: TGTGCCTTCATCCCGGAAGACAGGGGCTACACCTTC. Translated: CAFIPEDRGYTF.

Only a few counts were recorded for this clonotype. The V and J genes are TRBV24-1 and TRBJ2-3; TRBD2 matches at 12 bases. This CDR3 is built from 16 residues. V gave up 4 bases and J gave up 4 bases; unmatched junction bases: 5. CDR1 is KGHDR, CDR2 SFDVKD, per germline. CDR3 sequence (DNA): TGTGCCACCAGTGACCCACTAGCGGGAGGAGCAGATACGCAGTATTTT. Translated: CATSDPLAGGADTQYF.

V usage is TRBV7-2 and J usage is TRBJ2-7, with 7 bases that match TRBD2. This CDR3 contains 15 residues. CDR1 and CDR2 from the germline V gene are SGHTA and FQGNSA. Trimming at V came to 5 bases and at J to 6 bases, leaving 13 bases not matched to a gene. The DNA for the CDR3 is TGTGCCAGCAGCCGGGGATGGCGGGAGTCTGGCGAGCAGTACTTC. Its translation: CASSRGWRESGEQYF.

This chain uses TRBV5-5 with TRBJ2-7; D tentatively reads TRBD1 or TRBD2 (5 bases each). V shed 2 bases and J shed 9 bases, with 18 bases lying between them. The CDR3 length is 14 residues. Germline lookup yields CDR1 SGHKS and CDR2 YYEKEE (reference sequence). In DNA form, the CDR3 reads TGTGCCAGCAGCTTCGGGACGGCCGGCCTTGGGCAGTACTTC. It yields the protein CASSFGTAGLGQYF.

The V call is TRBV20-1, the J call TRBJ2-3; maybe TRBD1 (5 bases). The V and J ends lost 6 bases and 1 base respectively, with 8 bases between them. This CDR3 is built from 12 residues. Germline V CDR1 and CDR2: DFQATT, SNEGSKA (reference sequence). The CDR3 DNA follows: TGCAGTGCGCCGACAGGCACAGATACGCAGTATTTT. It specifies CSAPTGTDTQYF.

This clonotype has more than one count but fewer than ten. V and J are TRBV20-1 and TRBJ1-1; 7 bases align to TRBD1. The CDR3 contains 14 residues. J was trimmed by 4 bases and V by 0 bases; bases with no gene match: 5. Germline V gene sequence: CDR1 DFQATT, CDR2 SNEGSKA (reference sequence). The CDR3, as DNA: TGCAGTGCTAGAGATCGCAGGGGGATCACTGAAGCTTTCTTT. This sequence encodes CSARDRRGITEAFF.